This TCR beta chain was observed in a study of CD8 T cells in Susac syndrome. It was healthy donors who served as the controls, matched for age and sex. Negative isolation was used for CD8+ and CD4+ T cells and FACS enrichment for TEMRA cells. Germline V CDR1 and CDR2: MNHEY, SVGEGT. This CDR3 is 15 amino acids long. J gave up 2 bases and V 0 bases, and 4 bases lay outside the gene matches. Random hexamers were used to reverse transcribe the RNA input (0.5 to 1 ug). TCRdb fed the immunoSEQ multiplex PCR reads into MiXCR, producing one record per CDR3 protein. The data show around 170,000 distinct CDR3 sequences, roughly 94% seen once.

The chain has TRBV6-2 or TRBV6-3 and TRBJ2-7; 7 bases map to TRBD1. Source material: CD4+ T cells from PBMCs. The source is a human donor in good health. The CDR3 region has the DNA TGTGCCAGCAGTTACTCCCCGACAGGGACCTACGAGCAGTACTTC. Translated: CASSYSPTGTYEQYF.